This entry describes one TCR beta chain. This sample was included in a study of CD8 T cells in ankylosing spondylitis. One entry per CDR3 protein, called by TCRdb with MiXCR from the 5' RACE reads. Among about 400,000 distinct CDR3 sequences listed, 20% to 25% were seen once. The germline gives CDR1 LNHNV, CDR2 YYDKDF (reference sequence). This CDR3 spans 14 amino acids. Trimming cost V 5 bases and J 1 base, with 10 bases left between them. This chain connects TRBV15 to TRBJ2-3; D might be TRBD1 (7 bases). Material for sequencing was blood, either unsorted or a sorted T cell fraction (not recorded which). This clonotype originated in a male donor with ankylosing spondylitis or in good health (not recorded which). CDR3 amino acids: CATSGGTGTDTQYF. The CDR3 coding sequence is TGTGCCACCAGCGGAGGGACAGGCACAGATACGCAGTATTTT.